The clone carrying this TCR beta chain has a single count. This sample is drawn from a study of blood T cell repertoires in COVID-19. At the level of the study: Acute-phase and convalescent COVID-19 samples originated in the United States, Italy and Spain.

In the source study's methods: The authors estimated nucleated cell counts from reference gene primer amplification. The repertoire was sequenced with immunoSEQ multiplex PCR; TCRdb's copy has only in-frame clones and lacks some. That table furnishes V, J and clone size, whereas the DNA furnished D and trimming. This sample has some 74,000 clones, with 88% found just once. The V and J ends lost 0 bases and 8 bases respectively, with 9 bases between them. The CDR3 is 14 amino acids. From germline, CDR1 is SGHRS and CDR2 YFSETQ. Sequencing was carried out using peripheral blood. The sequence derives from a man in his fifties or sixties with acute or convalescent COVID-19. The V call is TRBV5-1, the J call TRBJ1-6; D gene unclear. The CDR3 DNA sequence: TGCGCCAGCAGCTTGGTCTCGCAGGATTCACCCCTCCACTTT. It encodes CASSLVSQDSPLHF.